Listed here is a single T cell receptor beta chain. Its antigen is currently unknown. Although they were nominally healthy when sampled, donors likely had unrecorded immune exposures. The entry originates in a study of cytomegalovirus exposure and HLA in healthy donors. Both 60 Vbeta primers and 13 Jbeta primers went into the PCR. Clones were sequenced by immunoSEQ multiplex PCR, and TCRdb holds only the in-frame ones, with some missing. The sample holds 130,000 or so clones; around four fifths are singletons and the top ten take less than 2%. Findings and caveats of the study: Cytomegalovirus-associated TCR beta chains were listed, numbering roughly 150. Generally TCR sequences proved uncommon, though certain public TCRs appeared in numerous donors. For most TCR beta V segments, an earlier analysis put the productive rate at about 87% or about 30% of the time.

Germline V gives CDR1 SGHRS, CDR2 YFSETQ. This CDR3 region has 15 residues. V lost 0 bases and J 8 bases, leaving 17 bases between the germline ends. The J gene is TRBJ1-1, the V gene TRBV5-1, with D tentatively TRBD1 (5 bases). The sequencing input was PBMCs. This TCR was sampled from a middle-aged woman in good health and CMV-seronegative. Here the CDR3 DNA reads TGCGCCAGCAGCTTGGCCCCATCGCAGGGCCTAGAAGCTTTCTTT. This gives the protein CASSLAPSQGLEAFF. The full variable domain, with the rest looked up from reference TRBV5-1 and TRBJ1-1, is KAGVTQTPRYLIKTRGQQVTLSCSPISGHRSVSWYQQTPGQGLQFLFEYFSETQRNKGNFPGRFSGRQFSNSRSEMNVSTLELGDSALYLCASSLAPSQGLEAFFGQGTRLTVV.